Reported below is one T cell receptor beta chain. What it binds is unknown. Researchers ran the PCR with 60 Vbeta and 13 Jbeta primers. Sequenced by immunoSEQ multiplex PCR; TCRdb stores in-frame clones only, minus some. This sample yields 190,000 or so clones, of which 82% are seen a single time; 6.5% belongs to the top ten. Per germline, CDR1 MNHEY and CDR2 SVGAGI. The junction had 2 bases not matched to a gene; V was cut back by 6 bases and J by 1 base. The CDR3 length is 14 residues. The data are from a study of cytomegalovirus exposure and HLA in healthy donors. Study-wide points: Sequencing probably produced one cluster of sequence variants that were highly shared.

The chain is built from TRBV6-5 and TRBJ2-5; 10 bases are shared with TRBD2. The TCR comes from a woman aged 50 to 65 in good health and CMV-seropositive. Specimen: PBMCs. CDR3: CASRSGGAQETQYF. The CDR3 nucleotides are TGTGCCAGCAGGAGCGGGGGGGCCCAAGAGACCCAGTACTTC.